This T cell receptor beta chain emerged from a study of blood T cell repertoires in COVID-19. Study-level information: Spain, Italy and the United States supplied samples that represented acute and convalescent COVID-19.

The method was immunoSEQ multiplex PCR; TCRdb's version includes in-frame clones alone and lacks a portion of them. The sample yields around 78,000 clones, 80% to 90% seen once. CDR3 length: 19 amino acids. Germline CDR1 reads LNHDA; CDR2 reads SQIVND (reference sequence). Trimming removed 5 bases at V and 2 bases at J, with 25 bases between. The TCR comes from a human donor in a cohort sampled during active COVID-19. The rearrangement joins TRBV19 to TRBJ1-5; maybe TRBD1 (5 bases). Sequencing was done on a sample of peripheral blood. CDR3 nucleotide sequence: TGTGCCAGTAGTCCCAATGGGTTCGGCGGACATGCTGGCAATCAGCCCCAGCATTTT. Translating it yields CASSPNGFGGHAGNQPQHF.